The 12 T cell receptor beta chains below all came from one sample that was sequenced in a study of OX40 agonist ivuxolimab in advanced cancers. Repertoires were generated with immunoSEQ multiplex PCR, while TCRdb's copy carries only in-frame clones and drops some. This sample has tens of thousands of clones, with over 80% found just once. Material: CD4+ or CD8+ T cells sorted from blood, obtained in a trial of the OX40 agonist ivuxolimab. The receptor source for this set is an adult with an advanced solid tumor such as melanoma, head and neck, liver or kidney cancer.

The chain carries TRBV2 and TRBJ1-1, with 7 positions matching TRBD1. This CDR3 comprises 14 residues. Germline V lookup: CDR1 SNHLY, CDR2 FYNNEI. V shed 4 bases and J 5 bases; nucleotides not matched to a gene: 7. The CDR3 sequence is CASSVGGAGTEAFF. In DNA, the CDR3 is TGTGCCAGCAGTGTAGGGGGCGCTGGGACTGAAGCTTTCTTT.

This clone was observed once. The chain employs TRBV9 and TRBJ2-3; D gene ambiguous. Trimming took 0 bases from V and 2 from J, leaving 7 bases between them. Germline CDR1 and CDR2: SGDLS and YYNGEE. This CDR3 region has 14 residues. CDR3 in amino acids: CASSVEGFTDTQYF. The DNA for the CDR3 is TGTGCCAGCAGCGTAGAGGGCTTCACAGATACGCAGTATTTT. Looking up the rest from reference TRBV9 and TRBJ2-3 gives the full variable domain: DSGVTQTPKHLITATGQRVTLRCSPRSGDLSVYWYQQSLDQGLQFLIQYYNGEERAKGNILERFSAQQFPDLHSELNLSSLELGDSALYFCASSVEGFTDTQYFGPGTRLTVL.

V gene TRBV2 combines with J gene TRBJ2-7, with D perhaps assigned TRBD1 or TRBD2 (5 bases each). The ends were cut back, 3 bases at V and 9 bases at J, with 24 bases in the middle. Germline CDR1 is SNHLY and CDR2 is FYNNEI. This CDR3 has 16 residues. CDR3 sequence reads: CASSDAGDGAQGVQYF. CDR3 DNA sequence: TGTGCCAGCAGTGACGCAGGCGACGGGGCCCAGGGAGTGCAGTACTTC. Supplemented by reference TRBV2 and TRBJ2-7, the full variable domain reads EPEVTQTPSHQVTQMGQEVILRCVPISNHLYFYWYRQILGQKVEFLVSFYNNEISEKSEIFDDQFSVERPDGSNFTLKIRSTKLEDSAMYFCASSDAGDGAQGVQYFGPGTRLTVT.

The rearrangement uses TRBV5-4 and TRBJ1-6; 7 nucleotides agree with TRBD1. Germline assignment: CDR1 SGHNT and CDR2 YYREEE (reference sequence). The CDR3 consists of 14 residues. V was pared by 4 bases and J by 6 bases, with 4 bases of the junction left unmatched. CDR3 loop: CASSRGQPNSPLHF. CDR3 nucleotide sequence: TGTGCCAGCAGCCGGGGACAGCCTAATTCACCCCTCCACTTT.

CDR3: CASSTRGGISYEQYF. For the CDR3, the DNA is TGTGCCAGCAGCACTCGGGGGGGTATCTCCTACGAGCAGTACTTC. The V call is TRBV7-9, the J call TRBJ2-7, with 8 bases aligning to TRBD2. Germline lookup yields CDR1 SEHNR and CDR2 FQNEAQ (reference sequence). The trim removed 5 bases at V and 0 bases at J, leaving 6 bases unmatched. The CDR3 loop spans 15 amino acids.

This clone has a single count. The chain has TRBV5-4 and TRBJ1-5, with 8 bases matching TRBD1. Per germline, CDR1 SGHNT and CDR2 YYREEE (reference sequence). With V trimmed by 2 bases and J by 2 bases, 6 bases remained unmatched. CDR3 size: 16 residues. The CDR3 DNA reads as TGTGCCAGCAGCTTACGGACAGGGAATGGCAATCAGCCCCAGCATTTT. Its translation is CASSLRTGNGNQPQHF.

This clone was detected a few times. The rearrangement joins TRBV7-9 to TRBJ1-1; 8 nucleotides agree with TRBD1. The CDR3 loop spans 13 amino acids. The V segment lost 5 bases and the J segment 7 bases; nucleotides outside the gene matches: 6. CDR1 and CDR2 from the germline V gene are SEHNR and FQNEAQ (reference sequence). The CDR3 is CASSKTGVGEAFF. The CDR3 region has the DNA TGTGCCAGCAGCAAGACAGGGGTGGGTGAAGCTTTCTTT.

The chain combines TRBV21-1 with TRBJ1-6. TRBV21-1 is given as a pseudogene. The CDR3 has 15 residues. The CDR3 reads CASSKRNMRNSPLHF. CDR3 coding DNA: TGTGCCAGCAGCAAAAGGAACATGCGCAATTCACCCCTCCACTTT.

This chain links TRBV9 with TRBJ2-2; 8 nucleotides align to TRBD2. V shed 4 bases, J shed 6 bases, and the junction held 8 bases outside the gene matches. The CDR3 totals 15 residues. Germline lookup yields CDR1 SGDLS and CDR2 YYNGEE. The CDR3 DNA reads TGTGCCAGCAGCCTGAGCGGGAGAATCGCCGGGGAGCTGTTTTTT. It yields the protein CASSLSGRIAGELFF. The variable domain in full, with the rest retrieved from reference TRBV9 and TRBJ2-2, is DSGVTQTPKHLITATGQRVTLRCSPRSGDLSVYWYQQSLDQGLQFLIQYYNGEERAKGNILERFSAQQFPDLHSELNLSSLELGDSALYFCASSLSGRIAGELFFGEGSRLTVL.

The chain links TRBV11-2 to TRBJ2-1, with 7 bases that match TRBD2. There are 15 residues in the CDR3. The ends lost 5 bases at V and 5 bases at J; junction bases unmatched: 9. Germline-derived CDR1 and CDR2 are SGHAT and FQNNGV. The DNA for the CDR3 is TGTGCCAGCAGCCCAGGAGCGGGGACCCACAATGAGCAGTTCTTC. It specifies CASSPGAGTHNEQFF. Based on the CDR3 plus reference TRBV11-2 and TRBJ2-1, the full variable domain is EAGVAQSPRYKIIEKRQSVAFWCNPISGHATLYWYQQILGQGPKLLIQFQNNGVVDDSQLPKDRFSAERLKGVDSTLKIQPAKLEDSAVYLCASSPGAGTHNEQFFGPGTRLTVL.

This chain uses TRBV28 with TRBJ1-5, with D perhaps TRBD1 (6 bases). This CDR3 has 15 amino acids. Germline values: CDR1 MDHEN, CDR2 SYDVKM. V was clipped by 1 base and J by 7 bases, with 14 bases between them. CDR3 sequence (DNA): TGTGCCAGCAGTTTATTAACAGGGAGGATCCAGCCCCAGCATTTT. Protein product: CASSLLTGRIQPQHF.

The chain joins TRBV9 to TRBJ2-5; 7 bases line up with TRBD2. J lost 5 bases, V lost 4 bases, and 14 bases had no gene match. From germline, CDR1 is SGDLS and CDR2 YYNGEE. The CDR3 runs to 16 residues. The CDR3 DNA reads TGTGCCAGCAGCCCCTTCTGGGGGACGCGGGGGGAGACCCAGTACTTC. Protein product: CASSPFWGTRGETQYF.